This T cell receptor beta chain was sequenced for a study of blood T cell repertoires in COVID-19. Across the study: Sites across the United States, Italy and Spain contributed samples from acute and convalescent COVID-19.

In the study's own analysis: Using reference gene primer amplification, nucleated cell counts were estimated. Sequencing was performed with immunoSEQ multiplex PCR; in TCRdb, only in-frame clones are kept and a portion is missing. V, J and clone size derive from that table, while D and trimming were established from the DNA sequence. The table shows around 480,000 clones, with about 90% occurring only once. Germline V gives CDR1 LNHDA, CDR2 SQIVND (reference sequence). This CDR3 has 18 residues. The ends lost 3 bases at V and 4 bases at J; junction bases unmatched: 11. Adults between about 18 and 95 years of age took part from some 25 US areas. Cohort assignment relied on participant-reported clinical history.

The rearrangement uses TRBV19 and TRBJ1-5; 11 bases agree with TRBD1. The sequenced sample was PBMCs or T cells enriched from blood (not recorded which). This clonotype was obtained from a woman aged 18-35 years who had recovered from COVID-19. CDR3 nucleotide sequence: TGTGCCAGTAGTATCTTAGCCCGAGGACAGGGGGCAAATCAGCCCCAGCATTTT. Translation: CASSILARGQGANQPQHF.